Listed below are T cell receptor beta chains from one sample, sequenced in a study of shared clonotypes between healthy human individuals. Data came from immunoSEQ multiplex PCR; TCRdb stores just in-frame clones and leaves some out. The sample contains 550,000 to 750,000 clones, about 92% of which appear only once. Input material: naive CD8+ T cells sorted from blood. These receptor sequences come from a man aged 25-45 years in good health. The CDR3 runs from the conserved cysteine through the conserved F or W. The D gene is left open where the match is weak. The size of a clone is reported for some rows only, either as once, few or many, or as a class for expanded clones.

v_call	j_call	d_call	clone_size	cdr3_aa	cdr3_nt
TRBV5-5	TRBJ1-4	TRBD1	-	CASSLIDRGSANEKLFF	TGTGCCAGCAGCTTAATAGACAGGGGGTCGGCTAATGAAAAACTGTTTTTT
TRBV14	TRBJ2-5	-	-	CASSLSGFGETQYF	TGTGCCAGCAGCCTCAGTGGTTTTGGGGAGACCCAGTACTTC
TRBV28	TRBJ1-2	TRBD1	-	CASSLSWGDRGRGYTF	TGTGCCAGCAGTTTATCGTGGGGGGACAGGGGTCGTGGCTACACCTTC
TRBV9	TRBJ2-1	-	-	CASSVGSGNEQFF	TGTGCCAGCAGCGTAGGTAGCGGCAATGAGCAGTTCTTC
TRBV4-1	TRBJ2-7	-	-	CASSQSTGSPYEQYF	TGCGCCAGCAGCCAGTCTACAGGGAGCCCCTACGAGCAGTACTTC
TRBV15	TRBJ1-5	-	-	CATSASHNQPQHF	TGTGCCACCAGCGCCAGCCACAATCAGCCCCAGCATTTT
TRBV9	TRBJ2-3	-	-	CASSPGSLAADTQYF	TGTGCCAGCAGCCCAGGGTCACTAGCTGCTGATACGCAGTATTTT
TRBV13	TRBJ2-3	-	-	CASSLAGATDTQYF	TGTGCCAGCAGCTTAGCGGGAGCCACAGATACGCAGTATTTT
TRBV7-9	TRBJ1-2	TRBD1	-	CASSQTGNGGYTF	TGTGCCAGCAGCCAGACAGGGAATGGCGGCTACACCTTC
TRBV28	TRBJ2-7	-	many	CASSPISYEQYF	TGTGCCAGCAGTCCTATATCCTACGAGCAGTACTTC
TRBV9	TRBJ2-1	-	-	CASSVANEQFF	TGTGCCAGCAGCGTCGCGAATGAGCAGTTCTTC
TRBV6-5	TRBJ2-7	-	-	CASSHWGEQYF	TGTGCCAGCAGTCACTGGGGGGAGCAGTACTTC
TRBV7-6	TRBJ2-3	TRBD2	-	CASSLLSGRGDTQYF	TGTGCCAGCAGCTTACTTAGCGGGAGAGGCGATACGCAGTATTTT
TRBV7-2	TRBJ2-1	TRBD2	-	CASSTSGGNNEQFF	TGTGCCAGCAGCACCAGCGGGGGGAACAATGAGCAGTTCTTC
TRBV6-6	TRBJ2-3	TRBD1	-	CASSYSSRGQADTQYF	TGTGCCAGCAGTTACTCTAGTAGGGGACAGGCAGATACGCAGTATTTT
TRBV9	TRBJ2-3	TRBD2	-	CASSAQLAGGTDTQYF	TGTGCCAGCAGCGCCCAACTAGCGGGAGGCACAGATACGCAGTATTTT
TRBV2	TRBJ1-2	TRBD1	-	CASSEAGQGGYGYTF	TGTGCCAGCAGTGAGGCGGGACAGGGAGGCTATGGCTACACCTTC
TRBV6-5	TRBJ1-2	TRBD1	-	CASTQGEFGYTF	TGTGCCAGCACACAGGGGGAGTTTGGCTACACCTTC
TRBV28	TRBJ2-7	TRBD2	once	CASSYLVVAGSYEQYF	TGTGCCAGCAGTTACCTCGTGGTAGCGGGATCCTACGAGCAGTACTTC
TRBV6-5	TRBJ2-7	TRBD1	-	CASSYGQGAYYEQYF	TGTGCCAGCAGTTACGGACAGGGGGCATACTACGAGCAGTACTTC
TRBV5-4	TRBJ1-1	TRBD1	-	CASSFAGRGLGEAFF	TGTGCCAGCAGCTTCGCGGGCAGGGGGCTGGGTGAAGCTTTCTTT
TRBV7-7	TRBJ2-7	TRBD1	-	CASSLDRGYEQYF	TGTGCCAGCAGTTTGGACAGGGGTTACGAGCAGTACTTC
TRBV7-9	TRBJ2-5	TRBD2	once	CASSSTGTSGSGYLETQYF	TGTGCCAGCAGCTCTACCGGGACTAGCGGGAGTGGGTACCTGGAGACCCAGTACTTC
TRBV5-1	TRBJ2-2	TRBD1	-	CASSPGQGNTGELFF	TGCGCCAGCAGCCCCGGACAGGGGAACACCGGGGAGCTGTTTTTT
TRBV6-5	TRBJ1-2	-	few	CASSPLSGGGYTF	TGTGCCAGCAGTCCCCTTTCCGGGGGTGGCTACACCTTC
TRBV4-2	TRBJ2-7	-	-	CASSLGSGPNSYEQYF	TGTGCCAGCAGCCTAGGGTCAGGGCCTAACTCCTACGAGCAGTACTTC
TRBV5-1	TRBJ2-2	TRBD1	-	CASSPARAGGWELFF	TGCGCCAGCAGCCCGGCGCGTGCAGGGGGCTGGGAGCTGTTTTTT
TRBV27	TRBJ1-2	TRBD1	-	CASSLGQFYGYTF	TGTGCCAGCAGTTTGGGACAGTTCTATGGCTACACCTTC
TRBV9	TRBJ2-6	TRBD2	-	CASSGRTSGSPYSPSGANVLTF	TGTGCCAGCAGCGGTCGGACTAGCGGAAGTCCTTATTCCCCCTCTGGGGCCAACGTCCTGACTTTC
TRBV4-1	TRBJ2-7	-	-	CASSQARANEQYF	TGCGCCAGCAGTCAAGCGAGAGCGAACGAGCAGTACTTC
TRBV27	TRBJ2-1	TRBD2	-	CASSHYSSGIVDEQFF	TGTGCCAGCAGTCACTACTCTAGCGGGATCGTCGATGAGCAGTTCTTC
TRBV4-1	TRBJ2-3	-	-	CASSDRTDTQYF	TGCGCCAGCAGCGACCGCACAGATACGCAGTATTTT
TRBV14	TRBJ2-3	-	-	CASSHLPGLGEDHTDTQYF	TGTGCCAGCAGCCACCTCCCGGGACTGGGGGAGGACCACACAGATACGCAGTATTTT
TRBV15	TRBJ2-5	-	-	CATSSRQGVETQYF	TGTGCCACCAGCAGCCGCCAGGGTGTGGAGACCCAGTACTTC
TRBV6-5	TRBJ2-7	TRBD2	-	CASSYPGTSGVYEQYF	TGTGCCAGCAGTTACCCTGGGACTAGCGGGGTCTACGAGCAGTACTTC
TRBV6-6	TRBJ2-4	TRBD1	-	CASSSAWTGEDNIQYF	TGTGCCAGCAGTTCAGCATGGACAGGGGAAGATAACATTCAGTACTTC
TRBV6-6	TRBJ1-5	-	few	CATHKGSNQPQHF	TGTGCCACCCATAAAGGGAGCAATCAGCCCCAGCATTTT
TRBV10-3	TRBJ2-2	TRBD1	-	CAISESGTGGITGELFF	TGTGCCATCAGTGAGTCGGGGACAGGGGGCATCACCGGGGAGCTGTTTTTT
TRBV9	TRBJ2-1	-	-	CASSVGREKSNEQFF	TGTGCCAGCAGCGTTGGCAGGGAAAAATCCAATGAGCAGTTCTTC
TRBV6-5	TRBJ2-1	TRBD2	-	CASSFASGYEQFF	TGTGCCAGCAGTTTTGCTAGCGGGTATGAGCAGTTCTTC
TRBV28	TRBJ2-2	-	-	CASSLGSTGELFF	TGTGCCAGCAGTTTAGGTAGCACCGGGGAGCTGTTTTTT
TRBV10-3	TRBJ2-6	TRBD2	-	CAISTSACVQSRANVLTF	TGTGCCATCAGTACTAGCGCCTGTGTACAAAGTCGGGCCAACGTCCTGACTTTC